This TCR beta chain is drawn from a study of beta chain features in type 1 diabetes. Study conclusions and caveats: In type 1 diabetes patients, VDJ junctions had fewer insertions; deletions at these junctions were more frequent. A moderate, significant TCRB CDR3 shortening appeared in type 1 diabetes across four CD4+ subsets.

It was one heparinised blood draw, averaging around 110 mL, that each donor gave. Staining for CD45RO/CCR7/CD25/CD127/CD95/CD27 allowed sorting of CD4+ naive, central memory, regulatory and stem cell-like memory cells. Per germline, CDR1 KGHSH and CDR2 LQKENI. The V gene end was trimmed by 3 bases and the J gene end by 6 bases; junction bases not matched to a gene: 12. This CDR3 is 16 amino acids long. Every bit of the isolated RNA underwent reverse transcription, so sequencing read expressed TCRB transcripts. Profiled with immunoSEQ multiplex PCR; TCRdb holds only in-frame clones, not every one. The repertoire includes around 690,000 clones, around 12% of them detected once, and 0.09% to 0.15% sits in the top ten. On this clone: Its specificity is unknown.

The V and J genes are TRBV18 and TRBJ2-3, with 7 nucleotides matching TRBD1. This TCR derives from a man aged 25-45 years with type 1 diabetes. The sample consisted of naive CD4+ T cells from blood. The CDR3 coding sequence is TGTGCCAGCTCACCTACAAGGGACAGCCTGAGTGATACGCAGTATTTT. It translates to CASSPTRDSLSDTQYF. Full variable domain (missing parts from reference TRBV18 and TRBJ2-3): NAGVMQNPRHLVRRRGQEARLRCSPMKGHSHVYWYRQLPEEGLKFMVYLQKENIIDESGMPKERFSAEFPKEGPSILRIQQVVRGDSAAYFCASSPTRDSLSDTQYFGPGTRLTVL.